Below are 17 T cell receptor beta chains sequenced from a single sample in a study of T cell clones after liver transplantation. TCRdb's table, derived via immunoSEQ multiplex PCR, lists solely in-frame clones and lacks some. The sample holds about 15,000 clones; around 90% are singletons and the top ten take 48%. This specimen consisted of CD8+ T cells from blood, obtained before liver transplant. The receptors stem from a human donor who received a liver transplant.

J is TRBJ2-2 and V is TRBV27; 8 nucleotides line up with TRBD2. Germline-derived CDR1 and CDR2 are MNHEY and SMNVEV (reference sequence). The CDR3 length is 16 residues. V lost 6 bases, J lost 5 bases, and 11 bases stayed unmatched. Here the CDR3 reads CASSPPSGSITGELFF. The DNA of the CDR3 is TGTGCCAGCAGCCCCCCCAGCGGGAGTATAACCGGGGAGCTGTTTTTT.

The chain links TRBV27 to TRBJ2-7; 14 positions match TRBD2. The germline gives CDR1 MNHEY, CDR2 SMNVEV (reference sequence). The CDR3 contains 15 residues. After removal of 4 bases from V and 5 bases from J, the junction contained 4 bases not matched to a gene. This CDR3 reads CASSWTSGRNDEQYF. The CDR3 DNA follows: TGTGCCAGCAGTTGGACTAGCGGGAGGAACGACGAGCAGTACTTC.

The chain employs TRBV7-2 and TRBJ2-1, with 10 nucleotides matching TRBD2. V was pared by 7 bases and J by 4 bases, with 7 bases of the junction left unmatched. The V gene's germline CDR1 is SGHTA and CDR2 FQGNSA. This CDR3 comprises 15 residues. The CDR3 region has the DNA TGTGCCAGCACCGGGCTAGCGGGGGTTTACAATGAGCAGTTCTTC. It encodes CASTGLAGVYNEQFF.

This clone was recorded once. The CDR3 region has the DNA TGTGCCAGCAGCCGGACTAGCGGAGGAAGCACAGATACGCAGTATTTT. It specifies CASSRTSGGSTDTQYF. The chain has TRBV27 and TRBJ2-3, with TRBD2 matching over 10 bases. The germline CDR1 and CDR2 sequences are MNHEY and SMNVEV (reference sequence). V gave up 6 bases and J gave up 0 bases; unmatched junction bases: 6. This CDR3 spans 16 amino acids.

This clone is a singleton in its sample. This chain links TRBV9 with TRBJ1-2; TRBD1 matches at 9 bases. V shed 2 bases, J shed 3 bases, and the junction held 5 bases outside the gene matches. The germline CDR1 and CDR2 sequences are SGDLS and YYNGEE. The CDR3 length is 15 residues. In DNA, the CDR3 is TGTGCCAGCAGCGTTCGACAGGGGGTAGACTATGGCTACACCTTC. Translation gives CASSVRQGVDYGYTF. The whole variable domain, remainder taken from reference TRBV9 and TRBJ1-2, is DSGVTQTPKHLITATGQRVTLRCSPRSGDLSVYWYQQSLDQGLQFLIQYYNGEERAKGNILERFSAQQFPDLHSELNLSSLELGDSALYFCASSVRQGVDYGYTFGSGTRLTVV.

V and J are TRBV19 and TRBJ1-2; 8 positions match TRBD1. The CDR3 extends over 14 amino acids. The V gene's germline CDR1 is LNHDA and CDR2 SQIVND (reference sequence). The V and J ends lost 4 bases and 4 bases, in that order; junction bases with no gene match: 5. The CDR3 region is CASSTGGGSYGYTF. In nucleotides, the CDR3 is TGTGCCAGTAGTACAGGGGGCGGAAGCTATGGCTACACCTTC.

The chain joins TRBV2 to TRBJ2-7, with TRBD2 as a possible D gene (5 bases). The germline gives CDR1 SNHLY, CDR2 FYNNEI. V lost 8 bases to trimming and J lost 4 bases, with 12 bases between them. The CDR3 is 12 amino acids. The DNA of the CDR3 is TGTGCCAGCCGGGGAAGTGTTTACGAGCAGTACTTC. Protein sequence: CASRGSVYEQYF.

This clone is a singleton in its sample. CDR3 in amino acids: CASSGTRGTVYNEQFF. CDR3 nucleotide sequence: TGTGCCAGCAGCGGTACTAGGGGGACAGTATACAATGAGCAGTTCTTC. The chain carries TRBV11-3 and TRBJ2-1, with 7 bases identical to TRBD1. CDR3 length: 16 residues. Germline CDR1 reads SGHNT; CDR2 reads YENEEA. V was clipped by 5 bases and J by 4 bases; unmatched bases: 11.

This rearrangement joins TRBV27 to TRBJ1-4; the D is unclear. The CDR3 is 15 residues long. The germline V gene encodes CDR1 MNHEY and CDR2 SMNVEV (reference sequence). The V end lost 6 bases, the J end lost 0 bases, and 11 bases lay between the germline ends. CDR3 amino acids: CASRSEAPTNEKLFF. Here the CDR3 DNA reads TGTGCCAGCAGGTCCGAAGCCCCAACTAATGAAAAACTGTTTTTT.

This clone appeared once. CDR3 residues: CASSWTGVVGELFF. The CDR3 DNA follows: TGCGCCAGCAGCTGGACAGGGGTCGTCGGGGAGCTGTTTTTT. The chain has TRBV5-1 and TRBJ2-2; 9 nucleotides align to TRBD1. Germline V gene data show CDR1 as SGHRS and CDR2 as YFSETQ. This CDR3 has 14 residues. V dropped 3 bases and J dropped 7; count of bases not matched to a gene: 4.

This rearrangement joins TRBV2 to TRBJ2-7; 9 nucleotides match TRBD1. This CDR3 region has 13 residues. The junction had 8 bases not matched to a gene; V was cut back by 7 bases and J by 7 bases. Germline V CDR1 and CDR2: SNHLY, FYNNEI. The CDR3 nucleotides read TGTGCCAGCATTACGGGACAGGGACGGGAGCAGTACTTC. Residues: CASITGQGREQYF.

This chain uses TRBV15 with TRBJ1-5, with D hard to call. Between the trimmed V and J ends, which lost 0 bases and 1 base, there was a span of 7 bases. Germline V lookup: CDR1 LNHNV, CDR2 YYDKDF (reference sequence). This CDR3 comprises 15 residues. The CDR3 coding sequence is TGTGCCACCAGCAGAGACAGGTCAAGCAATCAGCCCCAGCATTTT. It translates to CATSRDRSSNQPQHF.

V gene TRBV6-5 combines with J gene TRBJ2-7, with 10 positions matching TRBD1. With 9 bases clipped from V and 1 base from J, the junction kept 6 bases outside the gene matches. There are 14 residues in the CDR3. Germline CDR1 is MNHEY and CDR2 is SVGAGI. CDR3 region: CASSPGQGSYEQYF. For the CDR3, the DNA is TGTGCCAGTTCGCCGGGACAGGGGTCCTACGAGCAGTACTTC.

The chain combines TRBV19 with TRBJ2-1; 7 nucleotides match TRBD2. The J segment lost 15 bases and the V segment lost 6 bases, leaving 8 bases of the junction unmatched. In germline, CDR1 is LNHDA, CDR2 SQIVND (reference sequence). The length of the CDR3 is 11 residues. The CDR3 loop is CASRDSRGRFF. The CDR3 DNA reads TGTGCCAGTAGAGACAGCCGCGGGAGGTTCTTC.

This clone is medium-sized. The chain carries TRBV11-3 and TRBJ2-5; D is perhaps TRBD2 (5 bases). Germline-derived CDR1 and CDR2 are SGHNT and YENEEA. The CDR3 extends over 17 amino acids. V was shortened by 3 bases and J by 2 bases, with 19 bases between the two germline ends. CDR3 region: CASSFFDLWRVQETQYF. CDR3 sequence (DNA): TGTGCCAGCAGCTTCTTTGATTTGTGGCGGGTACAAGAGACCCAGTACTTC. The full variable domain, with the rest looked up from reference TRBV11-3 and TRBJ2-5, is EAGVVQSPRYKIIEKKQPVAFWCNPISGHNTLYWYLQNLGQGPELLIRYENEEAVDDSQLPKDRFSAERLKGVDSTLKIQPAELGDSAVYLCASSFFDLWRVQETQYFGPGTRLLVL.

The genes are TRBV2 and TRBJ1-2; no clear D gene. From germline, CDR1 is SNHLY and CDR2 FYNNEI. Deletions cut 7 bases from V and 3 bases from J, with 6 bases between. The CDR3 totals 11 residues. The CDR3 region has the DNA TGTGCCAGCAACAGCGACTATGGCTACACCTTC. It specifies CASNSDYGYTF.

The V call is TRBV14, the J call TRBJ2-5; D perhaps matches TRBD1 (6 bases). The CDR3 is 17 residues long. Trimming removed 3 bases at V and 3 bases at J, with 20 bases between. Germline V CDR1 and CDR2: SGHDN, FVKESK. The DNA for the CDR3 is TGTGCCAGCAGCCACCGAAATGCAGGGGAAGGTAAAGAGACCCAGTACTTC. Translating gives CASSHRNAGEGKETQYF. The full variable domain, completed using reference TRBV14 and TRBJ2-5, is EAGVTQFPSHSVIEKGQTVTLRCDPISGHDNLYWYRRVMGKEIKFLLHFVKESKQDESGMPNNRFLAERTGGTYSTLKVQPAELEDSGVYFCASSHRNAGEGKETQYFGPGTRLLVL.